The rows below give T cell receptor beta chains drawn from one sample of a study of CD8+ T cells in alopecia areata. Assay used: immunoSEQ multiplex PCR; TCRdb lists only in-frame clones, some missing. The sample includes fewer than 350,000 clones, 58% of them seen just once. Sequenced here: CD4+ T cells sorted from blood, sampled at week 24, from a patient treated with tofacitinib. The receptors here all came from a human donor with alopecia areata. Both conserved end residues are part of each CDR3. The D gene is left open where the match is weak. For some rows the clone size is stated as once, few or many, or as a class when expanded; others skip it.

size: NA
J: TRBJ2-7
V: TRBV29-1
D: NA
CDR3: CSVEQPSYEQYF
DNA: TGCAGCGTTGAGCAGCCCTCCTACGAGCAGTACTTC

size: few
J: TRBJ2-5
V: TRBV5-1
D: NA
CDR3: CASSLEGGVTETQYF
DNA: TGCGCCAGCAGCTTGGAAGGGGGAGTGACGGAGACCCAGTACTTC

size: NA
J: TRBJ1-2
V: TRBV28
D: NA
CDR3: CASSLWGESYGYTF
DNA: TGTGCCAGCAGTTTATGGGGGGAGTCCTATGGCTACACCTTC

size: NA
J: TRBJ1-2
V: TRBV30
D: NA
CDR3: CAWRAGYNYGYTF
DNA: TGTGCCTGGAGGGCAGGCTATAACTATGGCTACACCTTC

size: NA
J: TRBJ1-5
V: TRBV23-1
D: NA
CDR3: CASSQSSRAQHF
DNA: TGCGCCAGCAGTCAATCATCGAGGGCCCAGCATTTT

size: NA
J: TRBJ2-7
V: TRBV7-9
D: TRBD1
CDR3: CASSWGQGTGEQYF
DNA: TGTGCCAGCAGCTGGGGACAGGGAACAGGCGAGCAGTACTTC

size: NA
J: TRBJ2-6
V: TRBV30
D: NA
CDR3: CAWSKGLFNSGANVLTF
DNA: TGTGCCTGGAGTAAGGGACTTTTTAACTCTGGGGCCAACGTCCTGACTTTC

size: few
J: TRBJ2-5
V: TRBV18
D: NA
CDR3: CASSLRQQETQYF
DNA: TGTGCCAGCTCACTCAGACAGCAAGAGACCCAGTACTTC

size: few
J: TRBJ1-6
V: TRBV29-1
D: TRBD1
CDR3: CSVAEGQANSPLHF
DNA: TGCAGCGTTGCGGAGGGACAGGCTAATTCACCCCTCCACTTT

size: NA
J: TRBJ1-5
V: TRBV18
D: NA
CDR3: CASSPVGGGNQPQHF
DNA: TGTGCCAGCTCACCGGTGGGGGGAGGCAATCAGCCCCAGCATTTT

size: NA
J: TRBJ2-3
V: TRBV5-4
D: NA
CDR3: CASSLTLIDTQYF
DNA: TGTGCCAGCAGCCTTACCCTCATAGATACGCAGTATTTT

size: NA
J: TRBJ2-7
V: TRBV29-1
D: TRBD1
CDR3: CSVEGFRDRDEQYF
DNA: TGCAGCGTTGAAGGCTTCCGGGACAGGGATGAGCAGTACTTC

size: NA
J: TRBJ2-5
V: TRBV7-2
D: TRBD2
CDR3: CASSLVLLAVAQETQYF
DNA: TGTGCCAGCAGCTTAGTTCTCCTAGCGGTGGCCCAAGAGACCCAGTACTTC

size: NA
J: TRBJ2-5
V: TRBV29-1
D: TRBD1
CDR3: CSVRGQGAQGTQYF
DNA: TGCAGCGTCCGAGGACAGGGGGCGCAGGGGACCCAGTACTTC

size: NA
J: TRBJ2-7
V: TRBV30
D: NA
CDR3: CAWTSGFAYEQYF
DNA: TGTGCCTGGACTTCGGGGTTCGCCTACGAGCAGTACTTC

size: NA
J: TRBJ1-2
V: TRBV30
D: TRBD1
CDR3: CAWMKLGGTGFPANYGYTF
DNA: TGTGCCTGGATGAAACTAGGGGGCACCGGCTTCCCGGCTAACTATGGCTACACCTTC

size: NA
J: TRBJ2-7
V: TRBV9
D: TRBD2
CDR3: CASSAGLADFSYEQYF
DNA: TGTGCCAGCAGCGCGGGACTAGCGGACTTCTCCTACGAGCAGTACTTC

size: NA
J: TRBJ2-3
V: TRBV4-1
D: NA
CDR3: CASSQGMGRGSTDTQYF
DNA: TGCGCCAGCAGCCAAGGTATGGGCAGGGGAAGCACAGATACGCAGTATTTT

size: NA
J: TRBJ1-2
V: TRBV28
D: NA
CDR3: CASSLDRMYLNGYTF
DNA: TGTGCCAGCAGTTTAGACCGAATGTACTTGAATGGCTACACCTTC

size: NA
J: TRBJ2-7
V: TRBV30
D: NA
CDR3: CAWSPDLSYEQYF
DNA: TGTGCCTGGAGTCCCGACCTCTCCTACGAGCAGTACTTC

size: NA
J: TRBJ2-6
V: TRBV2
D: TRBD1
CDR3: CASSEGRQGAGANVLTF
DNA: TGTGCCAGCAGTGAAGGGAGACAGGGGGCCGGGGCCAACGTCCTGACTTTC

size: NA
J: TRBJ1-5
V: TRBV4-1
D: TRBD1
CDR3: CASSPDRVSIQPQHF
DNA: TGCGCCAGCAGCCCCGACAGGGTTTCTATTCAGCCCCAGCATTTT

size: NA
J: TRBJ2-5
V: TRBV2
D: NA
CDR3: CASKIRGAGETQYF
DNA: TGTGCCAGCAAGATCCGGGGGGCAGGAGAGACCCAGTACTTC

size: NA
J: TRBJ2-7
V: TRBV9
D: NA
CDR3: CASKGSGYEQYF
DNA: TGTGCCAGCAAGGGGAGCGGCTACGAGCAGTACTTC

size: NA
J: TRBJ2-1
V: TRBV18
D: NA
CDR3: CASSPFRDTYNEQFF
DNA: TGTGCCAGCTCACCTTTCCGGGACACATACAATGAGCAGTTCTTC

size: few
J: TRBJ2-4
V: TRBV27
D: NA
CDR3: CAYGGTIQYF
DNA: TGTGCCTATGGGGGGACCATTCAGTACTTC

size: NA
J: TRBJ1-1
V: TRBV29-1
D: NA
CDR3: CSIWDGVNTEAFF
DNA: TGCAGCATATGGGACGGTGTGAACACTGAAGCTTTCTTT

size: NA
J: TRBJ1-1
V: TRBV5-1
D: NA
CDR3: CASSSGSSTEAFF
DNA: TGCGCCAGCAGCTCCGGGTCTTCCACTGAAGCTTTCTTT

size: NA
J: TRBJ1-5
V: TRBV7-9
D: TRBD1
CDR3: CASSLQGGNQPQHF
DNA: TGTGCCAGCAGCTTACAGGGGGGCAATCAGCCCCAGCATTTT

size: few
J: TRBJ1-2
V: TRBV5-6
D: NA
CDR3: CASRGQVYGYTF
DNA: TGTGCCAGCAGGGGACAAGTCTATGGCTACACCTTC

size: NA
J: TRBJ1-1
V: TRBV5-6
D: NA
CDR3: CASSLPGNTEAFF
DNA: TGTGCCAGCAGCTTGCCCGGGAACACTGAAGCTTTCTTT

size: NA
J: TRBJ2-7
V: TRBV27
D: TRBD1
CDR3: CASTPDRAHPYEQYF
DNA: TGTGCCAGCACCCCCGACAGGGCCCACCCCTACGAGCAGTACTTC

size: NA
J: TRBJ2-7
V: TRBV27
D: NA
CDR3: CASSLAQDYEQYF
DNA: TGTGCCAGCAGTTTAGCTCAGGACTACGAGCAGTACTTC

size: NA
J: TRBJ2-7
V: TRBV5-1
D: NA
CDR3: CASSISDEQYF
DNA: TGCGCCAGCAGCATATCAGACGAGCAGTACTTC

size: NA
J: TRBJ2-5
V: TRBV5-1
D: NA
CDR3: CASSLAWGERETQYF
DNA: TGCGCCAGCAGCTTGGCTTGGGGAGAGAGAGAGACCCAGTACTTC

size: NA
J: TRBJ2-7
V: TRBV25-1
D: TRBD1
CDR3: CASSAGTGNYEQYF
DNA: TGTGCCAGCAGTGCCGGGACAGGGAACTACGAGCAGTACTTC

size: few
J: TRBJ2-2
V: TRBV7-9
D: TRBD2
CDR3: CANPSTGTSGTGELFF
DNA: TGTGCCAACCCAAGCACCGGGACTAGTGGCACCGGGGAGCTGTTTTTT

size: once
J: TRBJ1-2
V: TRBV29-1
D: NA
CDR3: CSVETANYGYTF
DNA: TGCAGCGTCGAGACAGCTAACTATGGCTACACCTTC

size: few
J: TRBJ2-1
V: TRBV5-6
D: TRBD1
CDR3: CASSGTGGWNEQFF
DNA: TGTGCCAGCAGCGGGACAGGGGGCTGGAATGAGCAGTTCTTC

size: NA
J: TRBJ2-3
V: TRBV28
D: NA
CDR3: CASSPQVLTDTQYF
DNA: TGTGCCAGCAGTCCGCAGGTACTCACAGATACGCAGTATTTT

size: few
J: TRBJ2-5
V: TRBV30
D: TRBD2
CDR3: CAFVAGGTFIETQYF
DNA: TGTGCCTTCGTAGCGGGGGGGACTTTCATTGAGACCCAGTACTTC

size: once
J: TRBJ2-2
V: TRBV15
D: NA
CDR3: CATSQEATGELFF
DNA: TGTGCCACCAGCCAGGAGGCGACCGGGGAGCTGTTTTTT

size: few
J: TRBJ2-7
V: TRBV6-5
D: TRBD1
CDR3: CASSYSGGRNEQYF
DNA: TGTGCCAGCAGTTACTCAGGGGGCAGGAACGAGCAGTACTTC

size: NA
J: TRBJ1-1
V: TRBV29-1
D: NA
CDR3: CSVAGGKDTEAFF
DNA: TGCAGCGTGGCCGGGGGTAAAGACACTGAAGCTTTCTTT

size: NA
J: TRBJ1-5
V: TRBV7-2
D: TRBD1
CDR3: CASSLSGTGEGHQPQHF
DNA: TGTGCCAGCAGCTTATCAGGGACAGGGGAGGGCCATCAGCCCCAGCATTTT

size: NA
J: TRBJ2-2
V: TRBV2
D: NA
CDR3: CASSEDAGELFF
DNA: TGTGCCAGCAGTGAAGACGCCGGGGAGCTGTTTTTT

size: few
J: TRBJ2-5
V: TRBV7-9
D: NA
CDR3: CASSPTRKETQYF
DNA: TGTGCCAGCAGCCCCACTAGAAAAGAGACCCAGTACTTC

size: NA
J: TRBJ2-7
V: TRBV29-1
D: NA
CDR3: CSVGWGMGEQYF
DNA: TGCAGCGTTGGATGGGGGATGGGAGAGCAGTACTTC